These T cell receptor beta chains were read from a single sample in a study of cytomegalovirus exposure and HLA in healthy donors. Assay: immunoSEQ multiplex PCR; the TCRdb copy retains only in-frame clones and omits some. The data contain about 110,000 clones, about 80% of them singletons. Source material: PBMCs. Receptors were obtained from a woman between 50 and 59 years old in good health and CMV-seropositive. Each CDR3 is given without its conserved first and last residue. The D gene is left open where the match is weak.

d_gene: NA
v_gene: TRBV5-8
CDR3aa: ASSSLGGDGYT

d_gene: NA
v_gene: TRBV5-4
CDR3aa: ASIPGPGEVYNEQF

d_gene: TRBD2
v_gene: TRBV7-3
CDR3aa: ASSRYSGRAGELF

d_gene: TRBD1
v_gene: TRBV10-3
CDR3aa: AISEQQGANYGYT

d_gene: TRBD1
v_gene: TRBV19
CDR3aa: ASSLQGAEDTQY

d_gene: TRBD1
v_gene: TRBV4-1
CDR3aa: ASSQDLGGLGDGYT

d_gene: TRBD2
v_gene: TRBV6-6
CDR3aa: ASSLAGPYEQY

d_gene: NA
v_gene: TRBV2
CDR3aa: ASSDPGGLADTQY

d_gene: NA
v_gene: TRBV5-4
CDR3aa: ASSSRTDHTEAF

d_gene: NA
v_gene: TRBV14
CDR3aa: ASSQGALGGDTQY

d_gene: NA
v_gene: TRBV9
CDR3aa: ASSVGTLNTGELF

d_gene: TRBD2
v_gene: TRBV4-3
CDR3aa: ASSQGLAGRDTQY

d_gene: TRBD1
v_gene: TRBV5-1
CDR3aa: ASSLATSGTVNYGYT

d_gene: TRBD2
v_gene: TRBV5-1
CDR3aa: ASSLEIAGGDNSQY

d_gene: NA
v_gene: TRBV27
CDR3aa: ASTTTGRMNTEAF

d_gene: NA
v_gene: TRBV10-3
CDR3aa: AISAGQRKETQY

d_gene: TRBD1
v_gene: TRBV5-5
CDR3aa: ASSPRDRAPGELF

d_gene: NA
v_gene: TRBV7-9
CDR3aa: ASSLALGGGTDTQY

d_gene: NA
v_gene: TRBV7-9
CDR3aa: ASSLVRGNTEAF

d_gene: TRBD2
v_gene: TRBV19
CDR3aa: ASSIIRAGGEETQY

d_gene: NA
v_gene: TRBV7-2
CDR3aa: ASSPVESTDTQY

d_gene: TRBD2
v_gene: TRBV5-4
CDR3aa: ASRRVVSGTYNEQF

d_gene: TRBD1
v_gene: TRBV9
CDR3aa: ASSVTGGGGETQY

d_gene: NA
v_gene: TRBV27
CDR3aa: ASSLSQGTEAF

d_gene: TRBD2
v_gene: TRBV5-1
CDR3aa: ASTGLAGTGELF